This T cell receptor beta chain was recorded in a study of regulatory T cells in long-lasting Graves disease. The CDR3 totals 16 residues. Trimming shortened V by 1 base and J by 2 bases, and 12 bases separated the two germline ends. Germline V gene data show CDR1 as WSHSY and CDR2 as SAAADI. Arm-PCR with iRepertoire HTBI primers amplified the CDR3 regions for these TCR beta libraries. TCRdb re-called the multiplex PCR reads through MiXCR, storing one row per CDR3 protein. The sample holds hundreds of thousands of distinct CDR3 sequences; 16% are singletons and the top ten take 25% to 30%. Time point given: newly diagnosed GD, antithyroid drugs for less than 3 months. Isolated PBMC RNA provided the starting material for the TCR library. Diagnosing Graves' disease relied on the American Thyroid Association guidelines. Tubes containing EDTA received approximately 9 milliliters of drawn peripheral blood.

These data were also filed under a second study, of T cells in Graves' hyperthyroidism and ophthalmopathy. That work adds: Initially, a first-round RT-PCR of the TCR CDR3 employed the HTBI primer set.

The chain couples TRBV10-2 to TRBJ2-1; possible D gene TRBD2, 5 bases. This TCR was sampled from a middle-aged man with Graves disease. The sequencing here drew on peripheral blood mononuclear cells (PBMCs), taken at new diagnosis, from a patient treated with antithyroid drugs. Here the CDR3 reads CASSEWSDWPYNEQFF. The CDR3 DNA sequence: TGCGCCAGCAGTGAGTGGTCGGACTGGCCCTACAATGAGCAGTTCTTC.